The rows below give T cell receptor beta chains drawn from one sample of a study of shared clonotypes between healthy human individuals. The assay was immunoSEQ multiplex PCR, and TCRdb's table has in-frame clones only and misses some. This sample has hundreds of thousands of clones, with roughly 96% found just once. Sequencing was carried out using naive CD8+ T cells sorted from blood. These receptors came from a woman aged 25 to 45 in good health. Each CDR3 is given with its conserved first and last residue. Fields, in order: D gene, J gene, CDR3 length, V gene, CDR3 protein, CDR3 DNA. A D gene is named only where the DNA matches it firmly.

TRBD2 TRBJ2-5 17 TRBV2 CASSPLVGLVSGETQYF TGTGCCAGCAGTCCATTAGTGGGACTAGTGTCGGGGGAGACCCAGTACTTC
NA TRBJ2-4 12 TRBV7-2 CASRYREGIQYF TGTGCCAGCAGATACAGGGAGGGCATTCAGTACTTC
TRBD1 TRBJ2-7 14 TRBV5-6 CASSPGGLTYEQYF TGTGCCAGCAGCCCAGGGGGCCTGACCTACGAGCAGTACTTC
NA TRBJ2-3 14 TRBV5-4 CASTWDEGTDTQYF TGTGCCAGCACCTGGGACGAGGGGACAGATACGCAGTATTTT
NA TRBJ2-1 12 TRBV9 CASSVAPHEQFF TGTGCCAGCAGCGTAGCCCCCCATGAGCAGTTCTTC
TRBD2 TRBJ2-5 16 TRBV29-1 CSVEGLAGKFQETQYF TGCAGCGTTGAGGGACTAGCGGGGAAATTCCAAGAGACCCAGTACTTC
NA TRBJ1-2 14 TRBV6-5 CASSYSGAPYGYTF TGTGCCAGCAGTTACTCAGGGGCGCCCTATGGCTACACCTTC
NA TRBJ2-1 12 TRBV7-9 CASSKHDNEQFF TGTGCCAGCAGCAAGCACGACAATGAGCAGTTCTTC
TRBD1 TRBJ1-5 15 TRBV28 CASSPTGGSNQPQHF TGTGCCAGCAGCCCTACAGGGGGTAGCAATCAGCCCCAGCATTTT
TRBD2 TRBJ2-7 15 TRBV19 CASSILASGFGQQYF TGTGCCAGTAGTATCCTGGCTAGCGGCTTCGGGCAGCAGTACTTC
NA TRBJ2-1 17 TRBV7-9 CASSLVMGRAYYNEQFF TGTGCCAGCAGCTTAGTTATGGGTAGAGCTTACTACAATGAGCAGTTCTTC
TRBD2 TRBJ2-1 16 TRBV10-1 CASSELGGRAYNEQFF TGCGCCAGCAGTGAGTTGGGCGGGAGGGCCTACAATGAGCAGTTCTTC
TRBD2 TRBJ2-5 15 TRBV11-2 CASSLQAAGRETQYF TGTGCCAGCAGCTTACAGGCAGCGGGGAGGGAGACCCAGTACTTC
NA TRBJ1-2 13 TRBV6-5 CASSYSGGDGYTF TGTGCCAGCAGTTACTCAGGAGGGGACGGCTACACCTTC
NA TRBJ2-7 12 TRBV29-1 CSVVNPNGEQYF TGCAGCGTTGTGAACCCCAACGGCGAGCAGTACTTC
NA TRBJ2-4 17 TRBV21-1 CARPVEGQKIAKNIQYF TGTGCCAGGCCGGTCGAGGGACAGAAGATAGCCAAAAACATTCAGTACTTC
NA TRBJ1-1 14 TRBV6-1 CASKGPSMNTEAFF TGTGCCAGCAAGGGGCCGTCCATGAACACTGAAGCTTTCTTT
TRBD1 TRBJ2-5 14 TRBV29-1 CSVAGTGRQETQYF TGCAGCGTTGCCGGGACAGGGAGGCAAGAGACCCAGTACTTC
TRBD2 TRBJ2-1 17 TRBV4-1 CASSQPAGGFSYNEQFF TGCGCCAGCAGCCAACCCGCGGGAGGGTTCTCCTACAATGAGCAGTTCTTC
NA TRBJ1-1 15 TRBV6-1 CASSARQRPNTEAFF TGTGCCAGCAGTGCGAGACAACGCCCGAACACTGAAGCTTTCTTT
TRBD2 TRBJ2-7 18 TRBV2 CASSELTSGSRYSYEQYF TGTGCCAGCAGTGAATTGACTAGCGGGAGCCGATACTCCTACGAGCAGTACTTC
TRBD1 TRBJ1-2 14 TRBV11-2 CASSFGQGRYGYTF TGTGCCAGCAGCTTCGGACAGGGGAGATATGGCTACACCTTC
NA TRBJ2-2 16 TRBV5-6 CASSQLTSSITGELFF TGTGCCAGCAGCCAACTGACATCTTCCATTACCGGGGAGCTGTTTTTT
TRBD2 TRBJ2-1 16 TRBV5-1 CASSPRTSGRLNEQFF TGCGCCAGCAGCCCCAGGACTAGCGGGAGACTAAATGAGCAGTTCTTC
TRBD2 TRBJ2-7 16 TRBV25-1 CASSEIWREGPDEQYF TGTGCCAGCAGTGAAATCTGGCGGGAGGGCCCGGACGAGCAGTACTTC
NA TRBJ2-7 14 TRBV5-6 CASSPWSGENEQYF TGTGCCAGCAGCCCCTGGTCAGGGGAAAACGAGCAGTACTTC
TRBD2 TRBJ2-3 16 TRBV13 CASSPPLAKNTDTQYF TGTGCCAGCAGCCCCCCACTAGCGAAAAACACAGATACGCAGTATTTT
NA TRBJ2-7 18 TRBV28 CASSLLAGGTRILYEQYF TGTGCCAGCAGTTTATTGGCAGGCGGCACCCGAATTTTGTACGAGCAGTACTTC
TRBD1 TRBJ1-2 15 TRBV28 CASSSPDRLNYGYTF TGTGCCAGCAGTTCGCCGGACAGGCTAAACTATGGCTACACCTTC
TRBD1 TRBJ1-1 15 TRBV7-9 CASSHHRGIDTEAFF TGTGCCAGCAGCCATCACAGGGGAATAGACACTGAAGCTTTCTTT
NA TRBJ1-3 13 TRBV13 CASSRGAGNTIYF TGTGCCAGCAGCCGAGGAGCTGGAAACACCATATATTTT